The sequence of this T cell receptor beta chain was determined in a study of blood T cell repertoires in COVID-19. About the study: PBMCs, B-cell-depleted T cells, or T cells provided the cDNA or gDNA that made up the material.

Repertoires were generated with immunoSEQ multiplex PCR, while TCRdb's copy carries only in-frame clones and drops some. The sample lists 100,000 to 150,000 clones, around 87% occurring once. This CDR3 spans 14 amino acids. Germline values: CDR1 MGHDK, CDR2 SYGVNS. J was trimmed by 7 bases and V by 8 bases; bases with no gene match: 9. The chain links TRBV25-1 to TRBJ2-1; 9 nucleotides align to TRBD2. The source of this sequence is a woman aged 55-75 years with COVID-19, enrolled during active disease. Material for sequencing was peripheral blood. The CDR3 region has the DNA TGTGCCAGCGGGCTGCGGGGGGGGTTGAATGAGCAGTTCTTC. Translation gives CASGLRGGLNEQFF.